This T cell receptor beta chain was identified during a study of blood T cell repertoires in COVID-19. At the level of the study: The United States, Italy and Spain were the sources of the acute and convalescent COVID-19 samples. The analysed material was cDNA or gDNA that came from T cells, B-cell-depleted T cells, or PBMCs.

Looked up from germline, CDR1 is SNHLY and CDR2 is FYNNEI. The CDR3 has 15 amino acids. V was pared by 6 bases and J by 1 base, with 12 bases between. In the study's own analysis: By means of reference gene primer amplification, nucleated cell counts were estimated. Libraries were prepared by immunoSEQ multiplex PCR; TCRdb keeps only in-frame clonotypes and omits some of them. The V and J calls and the clone size are those of that table, but D and trimming were determined from the DNA. The sample carries fewer than 300,000 clones, 88% recorded once. This clonotype was obtained from a man younger than 35 with active or convalescent COVID-19. The sample taken for sequencing was peripheral blood. The gene calls are TRBV2 and TRBJ2-2; possibly TRBD1 for D (6 bases). The CDR3 loop reads CASRRYRENTGELFF. CDR3 bases: TGTGCCAGCAGACGCTACAGGGAGAACACCGGGGAGCTGTTTTTT.